The 11 T cell receptor beta chains below all came from one sample that was sequenced in a study of cytomegalovirus exposure and HLA in healthy donors. The repertoire was sequenced with immunoSEQ multiplex PCR; TCRdb's copy has only in-frame clones and lacks some. The data show roughly 330,000 clones, with 87% seen just once and approximately 1% held by the top ten. Input material: PBMCs. These receptors were taken from a woman aged 25 to 45 in good health and CMV-seropositive.

This clone came up a few times. The chain recombines TRBV27 with TRBJ2-5, with 8 bases lining up with TRBD1. The germline gives CDR1 MNHEY, CDR2 SMNVEV (reference sequence). This CDR3 contains 16 residues. The ends lost 10 bases at V and 4 bases at J; junction bases unmatched: 17. The DNA for the CDR3 is TGTGCCACCTGGGGACTCAGGGGGCGGACCCCAGAGACCCAGTACTTC. This codes for CATWGLRGRTPETQYF.

This chain joins TRBV7-8 and TRBJ2-3; D is undetermined. Germline CDR1 is SGHVS and CDR2 is FQNEAQ. With 3 bases removed from V and 2 bases from J, the gap between germline ends came to 6 bases. The length of the CDR3 is 13 residues. Written as DNA, the CDR3 is TGTGCCAGCAGCTTGGGATACACAGATACGCAGTATTTT. Translated, it gives CASSLGYTDTQYF.

The chain employs TRBV4-2 and TRBJ1-4, with D possibly matching TRBD1 (5 bases). Trimming stripped 0 bases from V and 15 bases from J, with 17 bases between. From germline, CDR1 is LGHNA and CDR2 YNFKEQ. The CDR3 covers 14 residues. CDR3 residues: CASSQDDREGVVFF. DNA of the CDR3: TGTGCCAGCAGCCAAGATGACAGAGAAGGGGTGGTGTTTTTT.

The gene calls are TRBV11-1 and TRBJ2-7, with 7 bases fitting TRBD1. The CDR3 sequence is 14 residues long. Germline trimming cut 4 bases from V and 2 bases from J; bases unmatched to any gene: 5. Germline-derived CDR1 and CDR2 are SGHAT and FQDESV (reference sequence). This chain's CDR3 is CASSSHGQAYEQYF. The CDR3, as DNA: TGTGCCAGCAGCTCCCACGGACAGGCCTACGAGCAGTACTTC.

The V and J genes are TRBV7-2 and TRBJ2-5; possible D gene TRBD2, 5 bases. With 2 bases removed from V and 3 bases from J, the gap between germline ends came to 10 bases. CDR1 SGHTA and CDR2 FQGNSA come from the germline V gene. CDR3 length: 14 amino acids. For the CDR3, the DNA is TGTGCCAGCAGCTTACTCGGACTCGAAGAGACCCAGTACTTC. It translates to CASSLLGLEETQYF.

This clone was recorded only once. CDR3: CASSLKNSGAGGTQYF. CDR3 coding DNA: TGTGCCAGCAGCTTAAAAAACAGCGGGGCTGGGGGTACGCAGTATTTT. The V and J genes are TRBV11-3 and TRBJ2-3; 7 bases line up with TRBD2. The CDR3 has 16 residues. From germline, CDR1 is SGHNT and CDR2 YENEEA. V gave up 2 bases and J gave up 8 bases; unmatched junction bases: 13.

The V call is TRBV7-9, the J call TRBJ2-2; 7 nucleotides align to TRBD1. Germline CDR1 reads SEHNR; CDR2 reads FQNEAQ (reference sequence). V dropped 5 bases and J dropped 8; count of bases not matched to a gene: 5. CDR3 length equals 13 residues. The CDR3 here is CASSEGTVGELFF. CDR3 nucleotide sequence: TGTGCCAGCAGCGAAGGGACAGTGGGGGAGCTGTTTTTT.

The chain is built from TRBV4-3 and TRBJ2-7; D uncertain. CDR1 and CDR2 (germline): LGHNA, YSLEER. The CDR3 has 13 residues. The V end lost 1 base, the J end lost 5 bases, and 9 bases lay between the germline ends. CDR3 in amino acids: CASSQGSADEQYF. For the CDR3, the DNA is TGCGCCAGCAGCCAAGGGTCCGCTGACGAGCAGTACTTC.

The rearrangement links TRBV25-1 to TRBJ1-2; no clear D gene. The V end lost 3 bases, the J end lost 6 bases, and 14 bases lay between the germline ends. In germline, CDR1 is MGHDK, CDR2 SYGVNS. There are 14 residues in the CDR3. The CDR3 reads CASSDPGRRNGYTF. Written as DNA, the CDR3 is TGTGCCAGCAGTGATCCAGGAAGAAGAAATGGCTACACCTTC.

J is TRBJ2-5 and V is TRBV2; TRBD2 agrees at 10 bases. After removal of 3 bases from V and 5 bases from J, the junction contained 3 bases not matched to a gene. CDR3 length equals 14 residues. Per germline, CDR1 SNHLY and CDR2 FYNNEI. The CDR3 here is CASSDSGRGETQYF. CDR3 nucleotide sequence: TGTGCCAGCAGTGACAGCGGGAGGGGGGAGACCCAGTACTTC. The whole variable domain, filled in from reference TRBV2 and TRBJ2-5, reads EPEVTQTPSHQVTQMGQEVILRCVPISNHLYFYWYRQILGQKVEFLVSFYNNEISEKSEIFDDQFSVERPDGSNFTLKIRSTKLEDSAMYFCASSDSGRGETQYFGPGTRLLVL.

This clone appeared once. V is TRBV5-4 and J is TRBJ1-2; 8 bases align to TRBD1. The germline CDR1 and CDR2 sequences are SGHNT and YYREEE (reference sequence). V gave up 4 bases and J gave up 2 bases; unmatched junction bases: 7. The CDR3 sequence is 15 residues long. The CDR3 bases are TGTGCCAGCAGCCCGGGACAGGCCCTGAACTATGGCTACACCTTC. Amino acid sequence: CASSPGQALNYGYTF.